This TCR beta chain was captured by sequencing in a study of blood T cells in healthy people across ages. Overall study context: Template switching captured about one barcoded beta molecule per two T cells. Study-wide results and limits: The unknown donor CMV status may have confounded expanded clonotype changes.

For the second PCR, which ran for about 7 to 11 cycles, a sample-barcoded 5' primer and a J-beta primer mix were used. Using its own MiXCR run on the 5' RACE reads, TCRdb lists one record per CDR3 protein. The sample comprises roughly 900,000 distinct CDR3 sequences, roughly 48% of which are singletons, and roughly an eighth rests with the top ten. With 0 bases removed from V and 6 bases from J, the gap between germline ends came to 14 bases. Germline loops: CDR1 DFQATT, CDR2 SNEGSKA (reference sequence). This CDR3 is built from 15 residues. Comment on this clonotype: Its target is not known.

V is TRBV20-1 and J is TRBJ1-4, with D possibly matching TRBD1 (5 bases). This TCR came from a man under 40 in good health. Sequences were obtained from blood. As DNA, the CDR3 is TGCAGTGCTAGAGATATAAAGGGGATGGATGAAAAACTGTTTTTT. Amino acids: CSARDIKGMDEKLFF.